The clone carrying this TCR beta chain was picked up many times. Its antigen is not known. A single run covered 15-18 subjects with over 160 million TCR-beta sequences. TCRdb processed the 5' RACE reads anew with MiXCR; each CDR3 protein has one entry. The sample has approximately 59,000 distinct CDR3 sequences; roughly 4.9% are singletons. The source of the sample is a study of neurological immune-mediated disorders. Preparation of the unsorted libraries drew on 2 million PBMCs stored at -80 C. Trimming left V 0 bases short and J 5 bases short, with 14 bases between. This CDR3 is 16 amino acids long. Germline-derived CDR1 and CDR2 are SGHRS and YFSETQ. Findings and limits, study-wide: One cluster of related CDR3 sequences contained, by phylogenetic grouping, the repertoires of 18 of 34 multiple sclerosis patients and formed a possible signature. HTLV-1-associated myelopathy had the most TCR clonal expansion, and multiple sclerosis had the least, less than healthy controls.

This receptor was identified in a human donor with multiple sclerosis. The donor label of this sample is uncertain. This rearrangement joins TRBV5-1 to TRBJ2-2; D unclear. The sequencing input was PBMCs. The CDR3 bases are TGCGCCAGCAGCTTGGAACACCACTTGAGAACCGGGGAGCTGTTTTTT. Encoded protein: CASSLEHHLRTGELFF.